This entry lists 29 T cell receptor beta chains sequenced from one sample in a study of blood T cell repertoires in COVID-19. This table comes from immunoSEQ multiplex PCR, and its TCRdb copy is limited to in-frame clones, with some not included. The table shows a few hundred thousand clones, with roughly 90% occurring only once. Sequenced sample: peripheral blood. These receptors all come from a woman between 55 and 75 years old with COVID-19, enrolled during active disease.

The genes are TRBV7-3 and TRBJ2-1; weak D call: TRBD2 (5 bases). V was pared by 2 bases and J by 9 bases, with 14 bases between. This CDR3 is built from 14 residues. Germline CDR1 reads SGHTA; CDR2 reads FQGTGA. CDR3 DNA: TGTGCCAGCAGCTTAGCTCTAGCTTCGGGTGAGCAGTTCTTC. Its translation is CASSLALASGEQFF.

The chain employs TRBV11-2 and TRBJ1-3, with no clear D. This CDR3 has 13 residues. Germline CDR1 reads SGHAT; CDR2 reads FQNNGV. The V and J ends lost 8 bases and 2 bases respectively, with 10 bases between them. CDR3 residues: CASSEGTGNTIYF. Written as DNA, the CDR3 is TGTGCCAGCTCCGAGGGAACTGGAAACACCATATATTTT.

The chain employs TRBV3-1 (or the pseudogene TRBV3-2) and TRBJ2-7; 11 nucleotides agree with TRBD1. V lost 4 bases and J lost 4; bases outside the gene matches: 3. The CDR3 contains 14 residues. From germline, CDR1 is LGHDT and CDR2 YNNKEL (reference sequence). The CDR3 nucleotides are TGTGCCAGCAGCCCGGGACAGGGGGAGTACGAGCAGTACTTC. Protein sequence: CASSPGQGEYEQYF.

The chain uses TRBV5-1 and TRBJ1-4; no clear D. This CDR3 region has 14 residues. Per germline, CDR1 SGHRS and CDR2 YFSETQ. V gave up 4 bases and J gave up 8 bases, with 15 bases separating them. CDR3 sequence (DNA): TGCGCCAGCAGCCCGGGTTCTTCGGGGGAAAAACTGTTTTTT. Residues: CASSPGSSGEKLFF.

The genes are TRBV9 and TRBJ2-3; D is possibly TRBD1 (6 bases). Between the trimmed V and J ends, which lost 5 bases and 2 bases, there was a span of 12 bases. This CDR3 spans 14 amino acids. CDR1 and CDR2 from the germline V gene are SGDLS and YYNGEE. In DNA, the CDR3 is TGTGCCAGCAGTACGACAGGATCCACAGATACGCAGTATTTT. Translation: CASSTTGSTDTQYF.

This clone came up a few times. V gene TRBV4-3 combines with J gene TRBJ1-2; perhaps TRBD1 as D (5 bases). CDR1 is LGHNA, CDR2 YSLEER, per germline. V shed 2 bases and J shed 4 bases, with 11 bases lying between them. This CDR3 is built from 14 residues. Here the CDR3 DNA reads TGCGCCAGCAGCCAAAGCCGACAGTCCTATGGCTACACCTTC. Translation: CASSQSRQSYGYTF.

The rearrangement links TRBV3-1 (or the pseudogene TRBV3-2) to TRBJ2-2, with a possible D match to TRBD2 (5 bases). The CDR3 totals 16 residues. Germline CDR1 and CDR2: LGHDT and YNNKEL (reference sequence). Trimming shortened V by 0 bases and J by 1 base, and 9 bases separated the two germline ends. The CDR3 DNA reads as TGTGCCAGCAGCCAAGATGCCGGGGTGAACACCGGGGAGCTGTTTTTT. Protein: CASSQDAGVNTGELFF.

The chain is built from TRBV7-2 and TRBJ2-1; 9 positions agree with TRBD2. The CDR3 loop spans 17 amino acids. The V segment lost 0 bases and the J segment 8 bases; nucleotides outside the gene matches: 11. The germline V gene encodes CDR1 SGHTA and CDR2 FQGNSA. In nucleotides, the CDR3 is TGTGCCAGCAGCTTAGCAGTGGCGGGGGGGCCGGGCGATGAGCAGTTCTTC. Its translation: CASSLAVAGGPGDEQFF.

The rearrangement joins TRBV7-9 to TRBJ2-3; 12 positions match TRBD2. Germline lookup yields CDR1 SEHNR and CDR2 FQNEAQ (reference sequence). The CDR3 consists of 19 residues. The V segment lost 5 bases and the J segment 0 bases; nucleotides outside the gene matches: 12. The CDR3 here is CASSVRLAGASISTDTQYF. In DNA form, the CDR3 reads TGTGCCAGCAGCGTCCGACTAGCGGGGGCTTCTATTAGCACAGATACGCAGTATTTT. The full variable domain, rest sourced from reference TRBV7-9 and TRBJ2-3, is DTGVSQNPRHKITKRGQNVTFRCDPISEHNRLYWYRQTLGQGPEFLTYFQNEAQLEKSRLLSDRFSAERPKGSFSTLEIQRTEQGDSAMYLCASSVRLAGASISTDTQYFGPGTRLTVL.

This clone has a single count. The chain joins TRBV4-3 to TRBJ1-4; 7 bases line up with TRBD1. V lost 5 bases and J lost 0; bases outside the gene matches: 3. Per the germline V gene, CDR1 is LGHNA and CDR2 is YSLEER. This CDR3 region has 15 residues. CDR3 sequence (DNA): TGCGCCAGCAGCGTAACAGGGGCAACTAATGAAAAACTGTTTTTT. As protein: CASSVTGATNEKLFF.

The chain employs TRBV19 and TRBJ1-2, with 12 nucleotides matching TRBD1. CDR3 length: 15 residues. Germline loops: CDR1 LNHDA, CDR2 SQIVND (reference sequence). Losses at the gene ends were 6 bases for V and 5 bases for J; bases not matched to a gene: 7. This CDR3 reads CASSRDRGLAYGYTF. The CDR3, as DNA: TGTGCCAGTAGCAGGGACAGGGGGCTCGCGTATGGCTACACCTTC.

The chain employs TRBV5-4 and TRBJ2-5; a weak D match, TRBD2 (6 bases). The germline gives CDR1 SGHNT, CDR2 YYREEE (reference sequence). The CDR3 extends over 13 amino acids. Trimming removed 3 bases at V and 2 bases at J, with 8 bases between. This CDR3 is CASSWRGQETQYF. The CDR3 DNA follows: TGTGCCAGCAGCTGGAGGGGACAAGAGACCCAGTACTTC. The complete variable domain, with remaining parts taken from reference TRBV5-4 and TRBJ2-5, reads ETGVTQSPTHLIKTRGQQVTLRCSSQSGHNTVSWYQQALGQGPQFIFQYYREEENGRGNFPPRFSGLQFPNYSSELNVNALELDDSALYLCASSWRGQETQYFGPGTRLLVL.

V and J are TRBV6-6 and TRBJ2-7; the match to TRBD1 covers 7 bases. Germline CDR1 MNHNY, CDR2 SVGAGI (reference sequence). The CDR3 totals 11 residues. V shed 8 bases, J shed 4 bases, and the junction held 2 bases outside the gene matches. The CDR3, as DNA: TGTGCCAGCGGGACAGTATACGAGCAGTACTTC. This translates into CASGTVYEQYF.

This chain connects TRBV6-5 to TRBJ1-6, with a weak D call TRBD1 (5 bases). Germline lookup yields CDR1 MNHEY and CDR2 SVGAGI. The germline V and J ends were trimmed by 2 bases and 7 bases, with 12 bases remaining between them. The CDR3 totals 15 residues. CDR3 nucleotides: TGTGCCAGCAGTTACCGGGTTCAGGGAAATTCACCCCTCCACTTT. Translation: CASSYRVQGNSPLHF.

The chain carries TRBV4-3 and TRBJ1-2; TRBD1 matches 8 bases. J was trimmed by 5 bases and V by 0 bases; bases with no gene match: 8. This CDR3 has 16 residues. Germline CDR1 is LGHNA and CDR2 is YSLEER. CDR3 nucleotides: TGCGCCAGCAGCCAAGATTGGACAGGGCCTCGGTATGGCTACACCTTC. Translated: CASSQDWTGPRYGYTF.

The chain joins TRBV7-2 to TRBJ2-3; TRBD1 aligns across 9 bases. V shed 1 base, J shed 7 bases, and the junction held 6 bases outside the gene matches. CDR3 length equals 15 residues. CDR1 is SGHTA, CDR2 FQGNSA, per germline. CDR3 nucleotide sequence: TGTGCCAGCAGCTTAGTGGCGACAGGGGGGAATACGCAGTATTTT. It encodes CASSLVATGGNTQYF.

The J gene is TRBJ2-3, the V gene TRBV2; D possibly corresponds to TRBD2 (5 bases). The V gene lost 0 bases and the J gene lost 5 bases, with 9 bases spanning the gap. From germline, CDR1 is SNHLY and CDR2 FYNNEI. The CDR3 is made up of 14 amino acids. The CDR3 nucleotides are TGTGCCAGCAGTGAAGCGATAGCGAGAGATACGCAGTATTTT. Encoded protein: CASSEAIARDTQYF.

V usage is TRBV7-9 and J usage is TRBJ1-5; the D is unclear. CDR1 is SEHNR, CDR2 FQNEAQ, per germline (reference sequence). The length of the CDR3 is 16 residues. Trimming left V 1 base short and J 1 base short, with 11 bases between. DNA for the CDR3: TGTGCCAGCAGCTTAGTTGAGGGAGGAAGCAATCAGCCCCAGCATTTT. Amino acid sequence: CASSLVEGGSNQPQHF.

The chain has TRBV6-5 and TRBJ2-5; 7 bases map to TRBD2. CDR3 size: 15 residues. The V and J ends lost 6 bases and 1 base, in that order; junction bases with no gene match: 8. The germline V gene has CDR1 MNHEY and CDR2 SVGAGI. For the CDR3, the DNA is TGTGCCAGCAGCCGGGACTACCAGATCCAAGAGACCCAGTACTTC. Translation: CASSRDYQIQETQYF.

The V and J genes are TRBV19 and TRBJ2-6, with 10 bases aligning to TRBD1. The CDR3 runs to 21 residues. J was trimmed by 0 bases and V by 1 base; bases with no gene match: 12. CDR1 is LNHDA, CDR2 SQIVND, per germline (reference sequence). CDR3 sequence reads: CASSIARGTGVPNSGANVLTF. DNA of the CDR3: TGTGCCAGTAGTATAGCGAGGGGGACAGGGGTACCTAACTCTGGGGCCAACGTCCTGACTTTC.

This rearrangement joins TRBV27 to TRBJ2-2; D is perhaps TRBD1 (5 bases). The V end lost 2 bases, the J end lost 0 bases, and 13 bases lay between the germline ends. Germline CDR1 MNHEY, CDR2 SMNVEV (reference sequence). The CDR3 is 17 amino acids. The CDR3 region has the DNA TGTGCCAGCAGTTTAAGTTTGGGGCACACGAACACCGGGGAGCTGTTTTTT. Translating it yields CASSLSLGHTNTGELFF.

The chain has TRBV6-4 and TRBJ1-5; a possible D gene is TRBD1 (5 bases). Trimming pared 5 bases from V and 1 base from J, leaving 12 bases between. Germline loops: CDR1 MRHNA, CDR2 SNTAGT. This CDR3 is 15 amino acids long. In nucleotides, the CDR3 is TGTGCCAGCAGTCCTCGGGCAGGGAGCAATCAGCCCCAGCATTTT. It yields the protein CASSPRAGSNQPQHF.

The chain recombines TRBV14 with TRBJ2-1; 11 bases match TRBD2. Germline V gives CDR1 SGHDN, CDR2 FVKESK. This CDR3 has 17 amino acids. Trimming at V came to 0 bases and at J to 4 bases, leaving 5 bases not matched to a gene. The CDR3 DNA follows: TGTGCCAGCAGCCAAGATCTAGCGGGGGGACTATACAATGAGCAGTTCTTC. Translating it yields CASSQDLAGGLYNEQFF.

V is TRBV10-3 and J is TRBJ1-5; possibly TRBD1 for D (5 bases). The CDR3 loop spans 13 amino acids. Trimming removed 10 bases from V and 6 bases from J, with 16 bases in between. Germline V CDR1 and CDR2: ENHRY, SYGVKD. CDR3 nucleotides: TGTGCCACTAAGACAGCGTCTGGTCAGCCCCAGCATTTT. It encodes CATKTASGQPQHF.

In this sample, this clone turned up once. Other DNA sequences in this specimen translate into the identical CDR3. The chain is built from TRBV5-1 and TRBJ1-5, with a weak D call TRBD1 (6 bases). V lost 0 bases to trimming and J lost 6 bases, with 10 bases between them. CDR1 is SGHRS, CDR2 YFSETQ, per germline. This CDR3 is built from 14 residues. The CDR3 region is CASSLGGGGQPQHF. The CDR3 DNA follows: TGCGCCAGCAGCTTGGGCGGGGGCGGTCAGCCCCAGCATTTT. The complete variable domain, with remaining parts taken from reference TRBV5-1 and TRBJ1-5, reads KAGVTQTPRYLIKTRGQQVTLSCSPISGHRSVSWYQQTPGQGLQFLFEYFSETQRNKGNFPGRFSGRQFSNSRSEMNVSTLELGDSALYLCASSLGGGGQPQHFGDGTRLSIL.

This sequence joins TRBV5-1 and TRBJ1-1, with 7 bases lining up with TRBD1. The CDR3 is 14 amino acids. The V and J ends lost 0 bases and 5 bases, in that order; junction bases with no gene match: 4. From germline, CDR1 is SGHRS and CDR2 YFSETQ. DNA for the CDR3: TGCGCCAGCAGCTTGGACAGGGGATTGACTGAAGCTTTCTTT. Protein: CASSLDRGLTEAFF.

CDR3: CASSALHGGAMRETQYF. CDR3 bases: TGTGCCAGCAGCGCACTTCATGGGGGCGCGATGAGAGAGACCCAGTACTTC. The chain joins TRBV11-3 to TRBJ2-5; D perhaps matches TRBD1 (6 bases). The V and J ends lost 5 bases and 4 bases respectively, with 23 bases between them. The CDR3 is 17 residues long. CDR1 is SGHNT and CDR2 is YENEEA in the germline V gene.

The gene calls are TRBV9 and TRBJ1-4; 9 bases are a match to TRBD1. V gave up 3 bases and J gave up 5 bases; unmatched junction bases: 2. This CDR3 contains 14 residues. Germline CDR1 and CDR2: SGDLS and YYNGEE. The CDR3 here is CASSAGTGNEKLFF. CDR3 DNA: TGTGCCAGCAGCGCCGGGACAGGGAATGAAAAACTGTTTTTT.

This clone was found a few times. V usage is TRBV5-1 and J usage is TRBJ1-1; TRBD1 might be the D (6 bases). This CDR3 region has 15 residues. CDR1 is SGHRS and CDR2 is YFSETQ in the germline V gene. Trimming pared 7 bases from V and 0 bases from J, leaving 16 bases between. The CDR3 loop is CASGGPQGLNTEAFF. DNA for the CDR3: TGCGCCAGCGGCGGCCCACAGGGTTTGAACACTGAAGCTTTCTTT.